This T cell receptor beta chain was recovered during a study of cytomegalovirus exposure and HLA in healthy donors. The PCR used 60 Vbeta and 13 Jbeta primers. Here immunoSEQ multiplex PCR was the method, and the copy in TCRdb shows in-frame clones only, minus some. The sample holds over 75,000 clones, about four fifths seen once. The V end was cut by 8 bases, the J end by 3 bases, with 11 bases between. The CDR3 has 12 amino acids. From germline, CDR1 is LGHNT and CDR2 FRNRAP. The clonotype originates from a male donor in good health and CMV-seropositive. Sequencing was done on a sample of PBMCs. This chain links TRBV12-5 with TRBJ2-7, with D possibly matching TRBD2 (5 bases). The CDR3 DNA follows: TGTGCTAGTTGCGCCGGGGACTACGAGCAGTACTTC. Protein: CASCAGDYEQYF.